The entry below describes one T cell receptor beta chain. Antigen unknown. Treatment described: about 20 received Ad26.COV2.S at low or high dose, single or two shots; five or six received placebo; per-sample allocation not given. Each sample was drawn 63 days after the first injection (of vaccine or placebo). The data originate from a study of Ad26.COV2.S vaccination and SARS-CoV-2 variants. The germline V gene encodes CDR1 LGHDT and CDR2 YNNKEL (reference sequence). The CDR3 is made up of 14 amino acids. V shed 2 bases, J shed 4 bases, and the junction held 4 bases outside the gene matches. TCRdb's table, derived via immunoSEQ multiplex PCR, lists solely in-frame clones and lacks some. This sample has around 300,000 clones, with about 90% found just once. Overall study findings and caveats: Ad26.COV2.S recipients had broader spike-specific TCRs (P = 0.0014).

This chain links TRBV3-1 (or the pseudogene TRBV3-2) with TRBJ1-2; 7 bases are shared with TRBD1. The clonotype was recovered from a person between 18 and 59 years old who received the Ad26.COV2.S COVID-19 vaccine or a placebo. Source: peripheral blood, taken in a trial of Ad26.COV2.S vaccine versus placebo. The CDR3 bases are TGTGCCAGCAGCCAAAGACAGGGCTCCTATGGCTACACCTTC. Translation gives CASSQRQGSYGYTF.